What follows is one T cell receptor (beta chain) and its context. For the second PCR, which ran for roughly 7 to 11 cycles, a sample-barcoded 5' primer and a J-beta primer mix were used. TCRdb independently ran MiXCR on the 5' RACE reads; one entry per CDR3 protein. The sample shows roughly 800,000 distinct CDR3 sequences, roughly 64% of them seen only once. The junction had 15 bases not matched to a gene; V was cut back by 5 bases and J by 7 bases. The CDR3 contains 16 residues. From germline, CDR1 is SGHRS and CDR2 YFSETQ. This sample is drawn from a study of blood T cells in healthy people across ages. Extracted total RNA amounted to at least 6 micrograms for each sample.

Sequencing was performed on blood. This TCR came from a man aged 25-40 years in good health. The chain is built from TRBV5-1 and TRBJ2-5; TRBD2 aligns across 9 bases. In DNA, the CDR3 is TGCGCCAGCAGTGGAGTTAGCGGGAGAGGCCTAGGGACCCAGTACTTC. It translates to CASSGVSGRGLGTQYF.